This T cell receptor (beta chain) comes out of a study of CD4 T cells in relation to SARS-CoV-2 and coronaviruses. Some clones are missing from TCRdb's copy, which holds only in-frame ones; the method was immunoSEQ multiplex PCR. The data contain some 11,000 clones, 74% of them singletons. Points on this clone: The antigen remains undetermined.

Before the COVID-19 pandemic, during about 2011-2019, CD4+ T cells were taken from unexposed donors. CD4+ T cells were isolated from the cells after 10 days of culture. CDR1 LGHNA and CDR2 YNFKEQ come from the germline V gene. The CDR3 extends over 13 amino acids. V was clipped by 1 base and J by 7 bases, with 11 bases between them. The chain joins TRBV4-2 to TRBJ2-7, with D possibly TRBD2 on 5 matching bases. Material for sequencing was CD4+ T cells from PBMCs, cultured in vitro. The receptor's source is a human donor in good health. CDR3 nucleotide sequence: TGTGCCAGCAGCCAAGGGGTCGGGATAGAGCAGTACTTC. It is translated as CASSQGVGIEQYF.